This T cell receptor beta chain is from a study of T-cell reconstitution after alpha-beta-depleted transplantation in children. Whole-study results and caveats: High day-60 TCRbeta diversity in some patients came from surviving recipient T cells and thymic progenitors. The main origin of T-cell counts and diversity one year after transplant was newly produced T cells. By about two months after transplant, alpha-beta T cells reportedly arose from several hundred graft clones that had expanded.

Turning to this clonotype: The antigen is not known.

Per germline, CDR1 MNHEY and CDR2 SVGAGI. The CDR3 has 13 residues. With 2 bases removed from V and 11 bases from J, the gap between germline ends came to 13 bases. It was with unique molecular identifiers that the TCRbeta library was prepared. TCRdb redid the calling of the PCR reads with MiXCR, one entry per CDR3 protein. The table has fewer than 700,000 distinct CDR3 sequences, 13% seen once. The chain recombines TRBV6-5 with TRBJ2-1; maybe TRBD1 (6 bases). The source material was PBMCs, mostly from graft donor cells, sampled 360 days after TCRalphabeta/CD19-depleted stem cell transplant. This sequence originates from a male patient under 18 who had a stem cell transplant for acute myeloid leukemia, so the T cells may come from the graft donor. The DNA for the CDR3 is TGTGCCAGCAGTTACGGGACGGGGACACAGCAGTTCTTC. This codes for CASSYGTGTQQFF.